The clone carrying this T cell receptor beta chain was counted ten times or more. The entry originates in a study of T cells in Graves' hyperthyroidism and ophthalmopathy. The overall study: Peripheral blood specimens were obtained at initial diagnosis, prior to any treatment.

Stable Graves' hyperthyroidism meant no ophthalmopathy progression within 18 months. Based on clinical symptoms, serum thyroxine and TRAb, thyroid ultrasound and orbital computed tomography, diagnoses were reached. There were TCR beta CDR3 regions amplified from RNA transcripts. The study used the HTBI primer set for a first-round RT-PCR of the TCR CDR3. Using its own MiXCR run on the multiplex PCR reads, TCRdb lists one record per CDR3 protein. The top ten clones hold more than 8.5% of a sample with about 700,000 distinct CDR3 sequences, 14% of them seen once. The receptor was derived from a woman younger than 35 with Graves' hyperthyroidism. The sequenced material came from blood.

DNA of the CDR3: TGTGCCTGGAGTGTACGAGCGGGAGGGGATACGCAGTATTTT. It is translated as CAWSVRAGGDTQYF. The chain uses TRBV30 and TRBJ2-3; the match to TRBD2 covers 10 bases. Germline V gene lookup returns CDR1 GTSNPN and CDR2 SVGIG (reference sequence). V dropped 0 bases and J dropped 6; count of bases not matched to a gene: 3. The CDR3 has 14 amino acids.